The rows below give T cell receptor beta chains drawn from one sample of a study of CD8+CD57+ T cells in acquired aplastic anemia. MiXCR, run by TCRdb on the reads, gives a single entry per CDR3 protein. The sample carries 260,000 or so distinct CDR3 sequences, approximately 45% recorded once. The sequencing input was sorted CD4+, CD8+, or CD8+CD57+ T cells (not recorded which) from PBMCs. These receptors all stem from a human donor with aplastic anemia. Both conserved end residues are part of each CDR3. The D gene is left open where the match is weak. The size field is filled for only some rows; it gives once, few, many or a size class.

>TRBJ1-4|TRBV27|NA|few|15
CASLALGRQNEKLFF
TGTGCCAGCCTCGCTCTGGGCAGACAGAATGAAAAACTGTTTTTT
>TRBJ2-7|TRBV2|TRBD1|many|14
CASSDGTGGYEQYF
TGTGCCAGCAGTGATGGGACAGGGGGCTACGAGCAGTACTTC
>TRBJ1-1|TRBV9|TRBD1|many|15
CASSAPDRGNTEAFF
TGTGCCAGCAGCGCCCCAGACAGGGGGAACACTGAAGCTTTCTTT
>TRBJ1-2|TRBV6-5|NA|many|14
CASSYGGENYGYTF
TGTGCCAGCAGTTATGGCGGGGAGAACTATGGCTACACCTTC
>TRBJ2-1|TRBV7-2|NA|NA|15
CATSPGGLSYNEQFF
TGTGCCACCAGCCCCGGGGGCCTATCCTACAATGAGCAGTTCTTC
>TRBJ1-6|TRBV7-2|NA|NA|15
CASSLSRGQNSPLHF
TGTGCCAGCAGCTTAAGCCGGGGGCAAAATTCACCCCTCCACTTT
>TRBJ1-6|TRBV6-2/TRBV6-3|NA|many|14
CASRGRQWNSPLHF
TGTGCCAGCAGAGGTCGACAGTGGAATTCACCCCTCCACTTT
>TRBJ2-3|TRBV7-4|NA|NA|16
CASSLRARAGADTQYF
TGTGCCAGCAGCTTACGTGCTAGAGCAGGGGCAGATACGCAGTATTTT
>TRBJ1-3|TRBV19|NA|NA|14
CASSNSFSGNTIYF
TGTGCCAGTAGTAACAGTTTCTCTGGAAACACCATATATTTT
>TRBJ1-1|TRBV6-5|NA|NA|13
CASRPWGNTEAFF
TGTGCCAGCAGGCCCTGGGGGAACACTGAAGCTTTCTTT
>TRBJ2-2|TRBV6-2/TRBV6-3|NA|NA|14
CASSYAGSTGELFF
TGTGCCAGCAGTTACGCTGGGAGCACCGGGGAGCTGTTTTTT
>TRBJ1-4|TRBV10-3|NA|NA|12
CAASGTNEKLFF
TGTGCCGCATCCGGGACTAATGAAAAACTGTTTTTT
>TRBJ1-5|TRBV19|NA|NA|15
CASSIKGVSNQPQHF
TGTGCCAGTAGTATCAAGGGTGTCAGCAATCAGCCCCAGCATTTT
>TRBJ2-7|TRBV15|NA|few|17
CACSLFPFGTQAGEQYF
TGTGCCTGCAGTTTATTCCCCTTCGGGACACAGGCGGGGGAGCAGTACTTC
>TRBJ2-7|TRBV6-9|NA|many|11
CASRPSDEQYF
TGTGCCAGCCGGCCGTCCGACGAGCAGTACTTC
>TRBJ1-3|TRBV9|NA|NA|12
CASSPNINTIYF
TGTGCCAGCAGCCCGAATATAAACACCATATATTTT
>TRBJ1-2|TRBV11-1|TRBD1|few|14
CASSQTGGSYGYTF
TGTGCCAGCAGCCAGACAGGGGGCAGCTATGGCTACACCTTC
>TRBJ1-6|TRBV25-1|TRBD1|once|18
CASRSTGTGASYNSPLHF
TGTGCCAGCAGATCAACCGGGACAGGGGCTTCCTATAATTCACCCCTCCACTTT
>TRBJ2-2|TRBV7-2|NA|NA|15
CASSLVMGQTGELFF
TGTGCCAGCAGCTTAGTGATGGGGCAAACCGGGGAGCTGTTTTTT
>TRBJ2-1|TRBV7-6|TRBD2|many|22
CASSRTILAGRTKGHGYNEQFF
TGTGCCAGCAGCCGCACCATCTTAGCGGGACGAACGAAAGGGCACGGTTACAATGAGCAGTTCTTC
>TRBJ2-7|TRBV19|TRBD1|NA|13
CASSMDRGREQYF
TGTGCCAGTAGTATGGACAGGGGCCGCGAGCAGTACTTC
>TRBJ1-1|TRBV20-1|TRBD1|few|13
CSATRQGVTEAFF
TGCAGCGCCACGAGACAGGGCGTCACTGAAGCTTTCTTT
>TRBJ1-5|TRBV29-1|TRBD1|many|13
CSVRTGVNQPQHF
TGCAGCGTGCGTACAGGGGTCAATCAGCCCCAGCATTTT
>TRBJ2-3|TRBV5-1|NA|NA|16
CASSLNPGLDTDTQYF
TGCGCCAGCAGCCTCAACCCGGGATTGGACACAGATACGCAGTATTTT
>TRBJ1-1|TRBV7-2|NA|once|15
CASSPGGWVDTEAFF
TGTGCCAGCAGCCCAGGAGGGTGGGTCGACACTGAAGCTTTCTTT
>TRBJ2-7|TRBV19|NA|NA|13
CASSEQGKYEQYF
TGTGCCAGTAGCGAGCAGGGTAAATACGAGCAGTACTTC
>TRBJ1-1|TRBV25-1|NA|NA|13
CASSEQTYTEAFF
TGTGCCAGCAGTGAACAGACTTACACTGAAGCTTTCTTT
>TRBJ1-1|TRBV15|TRBD1|NA|14
CATSRGTGQTEAFF
TGTGCCACCAGCAGAGGGACAGGGCAAACTGAAGCTTTCTTT
>TRBJ2-1|TRBV5-4|TRBD2|NA|19
CASSLVRASLAGAFNEQFF
TGTGCCAGCAGCTTGGTAAGGGCTTCCTTAGCGGGAGCTTTTAATGAGCAGTTCTTC
>TRBJ1-1|TRBV6-2/TRBV6-3|NA|many|13
CASSWTAGTEAFF
TGTGCCAGCAGCTGGACTGCCGGGACTGAAGCTTTCTTT
>TRBJ1-4|TRBV7-2|NA|many|13
CASRRTEYEKLFF
TGTGCCAGCAGGCGGACAGAATATGAAAAACTGTTTTTT
>TRBJ2-2|TRBV7-3|TRBD1|many|16
CASSPDDRGFAGELFF
TGTGCCAGCAGCCCTGATGACAGGGGGTTTGCCGGGGAGCTGTTTTTT
>TRBJ2-3|TRBV6-5|NA|many|15
CASSNRATSTDTQYF
TGTGCCAGCAGCAACAGGGCAACTAGCACAGATACGCAGTATTTT
>TRBJ2-7|TRBV7-8|TRBD1|NA|15
CASTIGTGVSYEQYF
TGTGCCAGCACCATTGGGACAGGGGTTTCCTACGAGCAGTACTTC
>TRBJ2-1|TRBV7-9|NA|many|15
CASRGGISSYNEQFF
TGTGCCAGCAGAGGAGGGATTAGCTCCTACAATGAGCAGTTCTTC
>TRBJ1-2|TRBV24-1|NA|once|16
CATSDSSVLNLYGYTF
TGTGCCACCAGTGACTCTTCGGTCTTGAACCTTTATGGCTACACCTTC
>TRBJ2-1|TRBV7-3|NA|NA|13
CASSLTPFGEQFF
TGTGCCAGCAGCTTAACCCCATTTGGTGAACAGTTCTTC
>TRBJ2-2|TRBV29-1|NA|NA|14
CSVKGLMNIGELFF
TGCAGCGTTAAGGGACTCATGAACATCGGGGAGCTGTTTTTT
>TRBJ2-5|TRBV6-6|NA|NA|14
CASSYLTAQETQYF
TGTGCCAGCAGTTACTTGACAGCCCAAGAGACCCAGTACTTC
>TRBJ2-7|TRBV5-6|NA|NA|12
CASSLIGVEQYF
TGTGCCAGCAGCTTGATTGGGGTCGAGCAGTACTTC
>TRBJ2-3|TRBV5-5|NA|NA|17
CASSLAAGPRSTDTQYF
TGTGCCAGCAGCTTAGCGGCGGGTCCACGTAGCACAGATACGCAGTATTTT
>TRBJ2-1|TRBV10-3|NA|NA|12
CAISDTRFEQFF
TGTGCCATCAGTGACACACGTTTTGAGCAGTTCTTC
>TRBJ2-7|TRBV6-2/TRBV6-3|NA|few|16
CASSYSSGLSSYEQYF
TGTGCCAGCAGTTACTCTTCCGGGCTTAGCTCCTACGAGCAGTACTTC
>TRBJ1-6|TRBV6-5|NA|NA|15
CASSEAPGLRSPLHF
TGTGCCAGCAGTGAAGCCCCAGGGTTACGTTCACCCCTCCACTTT
>TRBJ2-7|TRBV10-3|NA|NA|13
CAIKETGSREQYF
TGTGCCATCAAGGAAACAGGTTCGCGGGAGCAGTACTTC
>TRBJ2-7|TRBV7-8|NA|many|14
CASSLVNPVGEQYF
TGTGCCAGCAGCTTAGTAAACCCCGTAGGCGAGCAGTACTTC
>TRBJ1-1|TRBV7-3|NA|many|14
CASSLTEKNTEAFF
TGTGCCAGCAGCTTGACAGAAAAGAACACTGAAGCTTTCTTT
>TRBJ2-3|TRBV7-9|NA|NA|18
CASSLGPRNVPGPDTQYF
TGTGCCAGCAGCTTAGGTCCCCGTAACGTTCCAGGTCCAGATACGCAGTATTTT
>TRBJ2-7|TRBV5-1|NA|few|13
CASSRARGGEQYF
TGTGCCAGCAGCCGAGCCCGGGGAGGTGAGCAGTACTTC
>TRBJ1-2|TRBV12-5|NA|few|14
CASDIRDGPYGYTF
TGTGCTAGTGACATCCGGGACGGGCCCTATGGCTACACCTTC
>TRBJ2-7|TRBV5-1|NA|few|15
CASSVRGGYLYEQYF
TGCGCCAGCAGCGTCAGGGGGGGGTACCTCTACGAGCAGTACTTC